This T cell receptor beta chain was identified during a study of human T cells and chemical hapten exposure. The overall study: Patients' scalps got diphenylcyclopropenone weekly throughout the approximately 26-week study.

Using its own MiXCR run on the RACE reads, TCRdb lists one record per CDR3 protein. This sample has around 380,000 distinct CDR3 sequences, with nearly 5% found just once. Time point described: patch test 1, 2 weeks after DPC sensitization. Indicated treatment: therapeutic diphenylcyclopropenone sensitization with weekly scalp DPC. This receptor was taken from a woman aged 50 to 60 with alopecia areata. Some clones in this sample may be carry-over from other donors' samples. The starting material was whole blood, obtained in connection with sensitization to the hapten diphenylcyclopropenone (DPC).

The CDR3 loop is CASSIRAGGPYEQFF. CDR3 bases: TGTGCCAGTAGTATACGAGCGGGAGGGCCCTATGAGCAGTTCTTC. This chain uses TRBV19 with TRBJ2-1, with 10 bases identical to TRBD2. Germline CDR1 is LNHDA and CDR2 is SQIVND (reference sequence). CDR3 length equals 15 residues. The trim removed 2 bases at V and 8 bases at J, leaving 6 bases unmatched.